These 8 T cell receptor beta chains came from one sample sequenced in a study of identical twins. TCRdb recomputed calls from the 5' RACE reads with MiXCR, one row per CDR3 protein. The sample lists 450,000 or so distinct CDR3 sequences, around 14% occurring once. A further study also used this sample, focusing on yellow fever vaccine responses in identical twins.

The source material was CD4+ T cells sorted from blood. These receptors all stem from a woman aged 18-29 years in good health.

This clonotype came up a few times. The V and J genes are TRBV10-3 and TRBJ2-7; 10 bases line up with TRBD1. Trimming removed 6 bases from V and 2 bases from J; junction bases left unmatched: 4. Germline V CDR1 and CDR2: ENHRY, SYGVKD. CDR3 length: 14 amino acids. The CDR3 is CAIRTGQGTYEQYF. The CDR3, as DNA: TGTGCCATCAGGACGGGACAGGGGACCTACGAGCAGTACTTC.

This clonotype has more than one count but fewer than ten. The chain is built from TRBV28 and TRBJ2-2, with no clear D. Germline CDR1 is MDHEN and CDR2 is SYDVKM. Trimming stripped 6 bases from V and 4 bases from J, with 6 bases between. The CDR3 is made up of 12 amino acids. DNA for the CDR3: TGTGCCAGCAGAAGTGGCACCGGGGAGCTGTTTTTT. This encodes CASRSGTGELFF.

This clonotype was counted between two and nine times. The chain joins TRBV9 to TRBJ2-3; unclear D gene. The CDR3 contains 14 residues. The germline V gene encodes CDR1 SGDLS and CDR2 YYNGEE. Trimming pared 4 bases from V and 4 bases from J, leaving 13 bases between. CDR3 region: CASSPLYISDTQYF. In DNA, the CDR3 is TGTGCCAGCAGCCCGCTTTATATTTCAGATACGCAGTATTTT.

This clonotype appeared a few times. This chain links TRBV10-3 with TRBJ2-3, with 10 bases aligning to TRBD2. The CDR3 covers 14 residues. CDR1 and CDR2 (germline): ENHRY, SYGVKD. V trimming: 6 bases; J trimming: 6 bases; junction bases outside the gene matches: 6. CDR3 loop: CAIRESGGADTQYF. The CDR3 DNA reads as TGTGCCATCAGGGAGAGCGGGGGGGCGGATACGCAGTATTTT.

This clonotype occurred a few times. The chain joins TRBV7-9 to TRBJ2-3; possibly TRBD1 for D (5 bases). The CDR3 has 14 residues. The germline CDR1 and CDR2 sequences are SEHNR and FQNEAQ (reference sequence). V was cut by 0 bases and J by 6 bases, with 10 bases left in between. CDR3 coding DNA: TGTGCCAGCAGCTTAGCGGCGACAGCTGATACGCAGTATTTT. Protein product: CASSLAATADTQYF.

The table lists this clonotype with a few counts. This chain connects TRBV4-2 to TRBJ2-7, with 7 nucleotides matching TRBD2. This CDR3 comprises 14 residues. CDR1 LGHNA and CDR2 YNFKEQ come from the germline V gene. V was pared by 0 bases and J by 3 bases, with 2 bases of the junction left unmatched. Here the CDR3 DNA reads TGTGCCAGCAGCCAAGAACAGCGGGACTACGAGCAGTACTTC. Translating it yields CASSQEQRDYEQYF.

This clonotype was counted a few times. V usage is TRBV6-1 and J usage is TRBJ2-1, with 10 bases matching TRBD2. Germline CDR1 and CDR2: MNHNS and SASEGT. The CDR3 totals 14 residues. Germline trimming cut 6 bases from V and 5 bases from J; bases unmatched to any gene: 4. The CDR3: CASRKGLANNEQFF. In DNA form, the CDR3 reads TGTGCCAGCAGAAAGGGACTAGCGAACAATGAGCAGTTCTTC.

The rearrangement uses TRBV30 and TRBJ1-4; D gene unclear. With 3 bases removed from V and 6 bases from J, the gap between germline ends came to 5 bases. This CDR3 is 11 amino acids long. From germline, CDR1 is GTSNPN and CDR2 SVGIG (reference sequence). The CDR3: CAWRDHEKLFF. DNA of the CDR3: TGTGCCTGGAGAGATCATGAAAAACTGTTTTTT.